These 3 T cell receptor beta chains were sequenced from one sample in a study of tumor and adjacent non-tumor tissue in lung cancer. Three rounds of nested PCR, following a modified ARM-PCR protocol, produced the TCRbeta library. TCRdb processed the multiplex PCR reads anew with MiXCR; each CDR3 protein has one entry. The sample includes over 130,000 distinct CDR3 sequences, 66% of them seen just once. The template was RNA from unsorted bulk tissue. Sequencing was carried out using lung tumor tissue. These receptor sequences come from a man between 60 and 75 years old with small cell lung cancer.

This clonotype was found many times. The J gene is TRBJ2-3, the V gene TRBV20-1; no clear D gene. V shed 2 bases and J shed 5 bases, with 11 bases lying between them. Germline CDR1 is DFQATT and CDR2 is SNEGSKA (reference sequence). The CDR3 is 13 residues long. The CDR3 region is CSARYSPGDTQYF. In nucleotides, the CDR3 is TGCAGTGCTAGATATTCGCCAGGAGATACGCAGTATTTT.

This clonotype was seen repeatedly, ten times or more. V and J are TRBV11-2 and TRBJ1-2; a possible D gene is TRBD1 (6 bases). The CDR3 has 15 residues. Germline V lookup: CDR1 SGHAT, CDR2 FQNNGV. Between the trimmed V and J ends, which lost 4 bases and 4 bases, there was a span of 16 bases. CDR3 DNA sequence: TGTGCCAGCAGCTGGTCGGGGGGCGTAGGCTATGGCTACACCTTC. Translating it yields CASSWSGGVGYGYTF.

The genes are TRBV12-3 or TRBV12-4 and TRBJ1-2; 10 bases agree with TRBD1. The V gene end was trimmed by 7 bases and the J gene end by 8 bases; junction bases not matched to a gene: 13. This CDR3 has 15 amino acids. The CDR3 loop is CASNLGQGSLRGYTF. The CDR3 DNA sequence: TGTGCCAGCAACTTGGGACAGGGGAGTCTGAGAGGCTACACCTTC.